Listed below are T cell receptor beta chains from one sample, sequenced in a study of cytomegalovirus exposure and HLA in healthy donors. Some clones are missing from TCRdb's copy, which holds only in-frame ones; the method was immunoSEQ multiplex PCR. The table has 200,000 to 300,000 clones, around 80% seen once. Sequencing was performed on PBMCs. These receptors all come from a boy between 5 and 17 years old in good health and CMV-seronegative. Both conserved end residues are part of each CDR3. The order of the fields is clone size, J gene, D gene, V gene, CDR3 DNA, CDR3 protein. D genes are given only for firm matches. Clone size is shown for a subset of rows, as once, few, many or a class of expanded clone.

clone_size: -
j_call: TRBJ1-2
d_call: -
v_call: TRBV2
cdr3_nt: TGTGCCAGCAAGGCGGAAAACTATGGCTACACCTTC
cdr3_aa: CASKAENYGYTF

clone_size: -
j_call: TRBJ1-3
d_call: -
v_call: TRBV19
cdr3_nt: TGTGCCAGTACCCCGACAGCGATCTCTGGAAACACCATATATTTT
cdr3_aa: CASTPTAISGNTIYF

clone_size: -
j_call: TRBJ2-7
d_call: TRBD2
v_call: TRBV13
cdr3_nt: TGTGCCAGCAGAGTACTAGCGAGGTCCTACGAGCAGTACTTC
cdr3_aa: CASRVLARSYEQYF

clone_size: -
j_call: TRBJ1-6
d_call: TRBD1
v_call: TRBV6-1
cdr3_nt: TGTGCCAGCAGTAGCGACAGGGCGACCGGCCCCCTCCACTTT
cdr3_aa: CASSSDRATGPLHF

clone_size: -
j_call: TRBJ1-2
d_call: -
v_call: TRBV10-3
cdr3_nt: TGTGCCATCAGTGAAGGGGTAGGGGGCTATGGCTACACCTTC
cdr3_aa: CAISEGVGGYGYTF

clone_size: -
j_call: TRBJ2-6
d_call: -
v_call: TRBV19
cdr3_nt: TGTGCCAGTAGTCCCCGCGGAGTGGGCAACGTCCTGACTTTC
cdr3_aa: CASSPRGVGNVLTF

clone_size: -
j_call: TRBJ1-4
d_call: -
v_call: TRBV5-1
cdr3_nt: TGCGCCAGCAGGCAAAGGTTGATGGAGAACGAAAAACTGTTTTTT
cdr3_aa: CASRQRLMENEKLFF

clone_size: -
j_call: TRBJ2-7
d_call: TRBD2
v_call: TRBV2
cdr3_nt: TGTGCCAGCAGACCGGGACTAGCGCGGAACGAGCAGTACTTC
cdr3_aa: CASRPGLARNEQYF

clone_size: -
j_call: TRBJ2-1
d_call: -
v_call: TRBV5-1
cdr3_nt: TGCGCCAGCAGCTTTGGGGGGAATGAGCAGTTCTTC
cdr3_aa: CASSFGGNEQFF

clone_size: -
j_call: TRBJ2-1
d_call: -
v_call: TRBV5-4
cdr3_nt: TGTGCCAGCAACGACCGGGACTTAGGGCGCGATGAGCAGTTCTTC
cdr3_aa: CASNDRDLGRDEQFF

clone_size: -
j_call: TRBJ1-5
d_call: -
v_call: TRBV19
cdr3_nt: TGTGCCAGTAGTACCAGTCAGGGTCAGCCCCAGCATTTT
cdr3_aa: CASSTSQGQPQHF

clone_size: -
j_call: TRBJ2-1
d_call: TRBD2
v_call: TRBV28
cdr3_nt: TGTGCCAGCAGTTTGACTAGCGGGAGTTTCCATGAGCAGTTCTTC
cdr3_aa: CASSLTSGSFHEQFF

clone_size: -
j_call: TRBJ1-4
d_call: -
v_call: TRBV10-3
cdr3_nt: TGTGCCATCAGCGCAGGGGAAGGATACGAAAAACTGTTTTTT
cdr3_aa: CAISAGEGYEKLFF

clone_size: -
j_call: TRBJ2-1
d_call: -
v_call: TRBV6-5
cdr3_nt: TGTGCCAGCAGTCCCCTTGGGGCGGAGCAGTTCTTC
cdr3_aa: CASSPLGAEQFF

clone_size: -
j_call: TRBJ1-1
d_call: TRBD1
v_call: TRBV6-5
cdr3_nt: TGTGCCAGCAGTTACGGAGGACAGGGCCCTTTCTTT
cdr3_aa: CASSYGGQGPFF

clone_size: -
j_call: TRBJ2-3
d_call: -
v_call: TRBV27
cdr3_nt: TGTGCCAGCAGTTGGACACCGGATACGCAGTATTTT
cdr3_aa: CASSWTPDTQYF

clone_size: -
j_call: TRBJ2-2
d_call: TRBD1
v_call: TRBV5-1
cdr3_nt: TGCGCCAGCAGCTCAGGACAGGGAGCGAACACCGGGGAGCTGTTTTTT
cdr3_aa: CASSSGQGANTGELFF

clone_size: -
j_call: TRBJ2-7
d_call: -
v_call: TRBV19
cdr3_nt: TGTGCCAGTAGTGGGCAGGGGTTTTCCTACGAGCAGTACTTC
cdr3_aa: CASSGQGFSYEQYF

clone_size: -
j_call: TRBJ1-1
d_call: TRBD1
v_call: TRBV13
cdr3_nt: TGTGCCAGCAGCTATCCCCAGGGGGCGAACACTGAAGCTTTCTTT
cdr3_aa: CASSYPQGANTEAFF

clone_size: -
j_call: TRBJ1-2
d_call: -
v_call: TRBV18
cdr3_nt: TGTGCCAGCTCACCGGGCGCAGACCCAGGATTCTATGGCTACACCTTC
cdr3_aa: CASSPGADPGFYGYTF

clone_size: once
j_call: TRBJ1-2
d_call: -
v_call: TRBV2
cdr3_nt: TGTGCCAGCAGTGATGGGGCAGCTCCTAACTATGGCTACACCTTC
cdr3_aa: CASSDGAAPNYGYTF

clone_size: -
j_call: TRBJ2-3
d_call: -
v_call: TRBV19
cdr3_nt: TGTGCCAGTAGTGAGACAGCCGGCACAGATACGCAGTATTTT
cdr3_aa: CASSETAGTDTQYF

clone_size: -
j_call: TRBJ2-3
d_call: -
v_call: TRBV5-1
cdr3_nt: TGCGCCAGCAGCGGGCCATCTTCTAGCACAGATACGCAGTATTTT
cdr3_aa: CASSGPSSSTDTQYF

clone_size: -
j_call: TRBJ2-5
d_call: -
v_call: TRBV27
cdr3_nt: TGTGCCAGCAGTCCGACAGTAGGACGGGAGACCCAGTACTTC
cdr3_aa: CASSPTVGRETQYF

clone_size: few
j_call: TRBJ2-5
d_call: TRBD1
v_call: TRBV5-4
cdr3_nt: TGTGCCAGCAGCCCGGATGGACAGGCGCAAGAGACCCAGTACTTC
cdr3_aa: CASSPDGQAQETQYF

clone_size: -
j_call: TRBJ1-5
d_call: TRBD1
v_call: TRBV10-2
cdr3_nt: TGCGCCAGCACCAACAGGGGTTATAGCAATCAGCCCCAGCATTTT
cdr3_aa: CASTNRGYSNQPQHF

clone_size: -
j_call: TRBJ2-7
d_call: TRBD1
v_call: TRBV18
cdr3_nt: TGTGCCAGCTCCCCCAACCGACAGGGGGAGTACGAGCAGTACTTC
cdr3_aa: CASSPNRQGEYEQYF

clone_size: few
j_call: TRBJ2-5
d_call: -
v_call: TRBV11-3
cdr3_nt: TGTGCCAGCAGCTCCGTTACCCTCGGGGAGACCCAGTACTTC
cdr3_aa: CASSSVTLGETQYF

clone_size: -
j_call: TRBJ1-2
d_call: TRBD1
v_call: TRBV5-6
cdr3_nt: TGTGCCAGCAGCTCTACGACAGGGTTAGGCTACACCTTC
cdr3_aa: CASSSTTGLGYTF

clone_size: -
j_call: TRBJ2-3
d_call: TRBD1
v_call: TRBV5-1
cdr3_nt: TGCGCCAGCAGCATCAACAGGGGGCGAGGCACAGATACGCAGTATTTT
cdr3_aa: CASSINRGRGTDTQYF

clone_size: -
j_call: TRBJ2-7
d_call: TRBD1
v_call: TRBV6-1
cdr3_nt: TGTGCCAGCAGCAGGGGGTACGAGCAGTACTTC
cdr3_aa: CASSRGYEQYF

clone_size: -
j_call: TRBJ2-7
d_call: TRBD2
v_call: TRBV19
cdr3_nt: TGTGCCAGTAGTATGGGAGGGAATGACGGCGAGCAGTACTTC
cdr3_aa: CASSMGGNDGEQYF

clone_size: -
j_call: TRBJ2-3
d_call: TRBD2
v_call: TRBV7-3
cdr3_nt: TGTGCCAGCAGCTTATATCGGGGGGGGACAGATACGCAGTATTTT
cdr3_aa: CASSLYRGGTDTQYF

clone_size: -
j_call: TRBJ1-5
d_call: -
v_call: TRBV7-9
cdr3_nt: TGTGCCAGCAGCTTAGAGCGCAATCAGCCCCAGCATTTT
cdr3_aa: CASSLERNQPQHF

clone_size: -
j_call: TRBJ1-3
d_call: -
v_call: TRBV19
cdr3_nt: TGTGCCAGTAGTATAGACAGGTCCAGCTCTGGAAACACCATATATTTT
cdr3_aa: CASSIDRSSSGNTIYF

clone_size: -
j_call: TRBJ1-5
d_call: -
v_call: TRBV27
cdr3_nt: TGTGCCAGCAGTTTAGGGGGGAATAGCAATCAGCCCCAGCATTTT
cdr3_aa: CASSLGGNSNQPQHF

clone_size: -
j_call: TRBJ1-2
d_call: TRBD1
v_call: TRBV13
cdr3_nt: TGTGCCAGCAGCGCCCGAGGGACAGGTGGCTACACCTTC
cdr3_aa: CASSARGTGGYTF

clone_size: -
j_call: TRBJ2-2
d_call: TRBD1
v_call: TRBV5-4
cdr3_nt: TGTGCCAGCAGCTGGGACAGGGGGGGATCTTTCGGGGAGCTGTTTTTT
cdr3_aa: CASSWDRGGSFGELFF

clone_size: -
j_call: TRBJ1-1
d_call: TRBD1
v_call: TRBV7-9
cdr3_nt: TGTGCCAGCAGCCTACACAGGGGGCGGTGGGACACTGAAGCTTTCTTT
cdr3_aa: CASSLHRGRWDTEAFF

clone_size: -
j_call: TRBJ1-2
d_call: -
v_call: TRBV25-1
cdr3_nt: TGTGCCAGCAGTAACAGTCCAGGTGGCTACACCTTC
cdr3_aa: CASSNSPGGYTF

clone_size: -
j_call: TRBJ2-4
d_call: -
v_call: TRBV5-8
cdr3_nt: TGTGCCAGCAGCCTCAGTCGCGGGAACATTCAGTACTTC
cdr3_aa: CASSLSRGNIQYF

clone_size: -
j_call: TRBJ1-4
d_call: -
v_call: TRBV30
cdr3_nt: TGTGCCTGGAGTGCCAGGCAACAAGCTGTGCTGTTTTTT
cdr3_aa: CAWSARQQAVLFF

clone_size: -
j_call: TRBJ2-2
d_call: TRBD2
v_call: TRBV30
cdr3_nt: TGTGCCTGGAGTGTAGGGTTTCAAGGGCTAGCGGGAGTGGGGAACACCGGGGAGCTGTTTTTT
cdr3_aa: CAWSVGFQGLAGVGNTGELFF

clone_size: few
j_call: TRBJ2-7
d_call: -
v_call: TRBV6-5
cdr3_nt: TGTGCCAGCAGTTACTCCGGGGTCGAGCAGTACTTC
cdr3_aa: CASSYSGVEQYF

clone_size: once
j_call: TRBJ2-7
d_call: -
v_call: TRBV9
cdr3_nt: TGTGCCAGCAGCCCCGGCGGAGCGGGTATCAACGAGCAGTACTTC
cdr3_aa: CASSPGGAGINEQYF

clone_size: few
j_call: TRBJ2-1
d_call: TRBD2
v_call: TRBV5-6
cdr3_nt: TGTGCCAGCAGCTTGGATCTAGCGGCGTTTTACAATGAGCAGTTCTTC
cdr3_aa: CASSLDLAAFYNEQFF

clone_size: -
j_call: TRBJ1-2
d_call: TRBD1
v_call: TRBV29-1
cdr3_nt: TGCAGCGTTAATAGGGGCCGAGGACAGGGCAGCTATGGCTACACCTTC
cdr3_aa: CSVNRGRGQGSYGYTF

clone_size: -
j_call: TRBJ1-1
d_call: -
v_call: TRBV25-1
cdr3_nt: TGTGCCAGCAGGGATACAGGGAACACTGAGGCTTTCTTT
cdr3_aa: CASRDTGNTEAFF

clone_size: -
j_call: TRBJ2-1
d_call: TRBD2
v_call: TRBV9
cdr3_nt: TGTGCCAGCAGCGTACTCGGCGGGGGAAACAATGAGCAGTTCTTC
cdr3_aa: CASSVLGGGNNEQFF

clone_size: -
j_call: TRBJ2-3
d_call: TRBD2
v_call: TRBV11-2
cdr3_nt: TGTGCCAGCAGTCTCGGACTAGCGGGGACAGCTACGCAGTATTTT
cdr3_aa: CASSLGLAGTATQYF

clone_size: -
j_call: TRBJ2-1
d_call: -
v_call: TRBV6-6
cdr3_nt: TGTGCCAGCAGTTACTCGATCGGGGGTCGCTACAATGAGCAGTTCTTC
cdr3_aa: CASSYSIGGRYNEQFF

clone_size: once
j_call: TRBJ1-1
d_call: TRBD1
v_call: TRBV19
cdr3_nt: TGTGCCAGTAGTAAGAGGGACAGGGGGCGTGATACTGAAGCTTTCTTT
cdr3_aa: CASSKRDRGRDTEAFF

clone_size: few
j_call: TRBJ2-5
d_call: -
v_call: TRBV20-1
cdr3_nt: TGCAGTGCTAGCGGCCAAGAGACCCAGTACTTC
cdr3_aa: CSASGQETQYF

clone_size: -
j_call: TRBJ2-5
d_call: -
v_call: TRBV5-4
cdr3_nt: TGTGCCAGCAGCTTGGGTAGCGTGGGCTCTTGGGAGACCCAGTACTTC
cdr3_aa: CASSLGSVGSWETQYF

clone_size: -
j_call: TRBJ1-1
d_call: -
v_call: TRBV19
cdr3_nt: TGTGCCAGTAGTATCCGGCTGGAGCTAAACACTGAAGCTTTCTTT
cdr3_aa: CASSIRLELNTEAFF